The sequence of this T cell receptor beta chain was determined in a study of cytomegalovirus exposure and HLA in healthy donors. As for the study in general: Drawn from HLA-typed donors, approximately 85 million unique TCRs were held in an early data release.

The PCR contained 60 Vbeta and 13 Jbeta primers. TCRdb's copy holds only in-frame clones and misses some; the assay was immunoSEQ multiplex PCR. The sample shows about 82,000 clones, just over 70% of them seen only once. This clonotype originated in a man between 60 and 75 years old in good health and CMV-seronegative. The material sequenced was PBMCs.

CDR3 in amino acids: CASSERGQQFF. CDR3 in DNA: TGTGCCAGCAGCGAGAGAGGGCAGCAGTTCTTC. The chain joins TRBV5-4 to TRBJ2-1, with D perhaps matching TRBD2 (5 bases). The ends were cut back, 4 bases at V and 11 bases at J, with 10 bases in the middle. The CDR3 has 11 amino acids. CDR1 and CDR2 from the germline V gene are SGHNT and YYREEE (reference sequence).